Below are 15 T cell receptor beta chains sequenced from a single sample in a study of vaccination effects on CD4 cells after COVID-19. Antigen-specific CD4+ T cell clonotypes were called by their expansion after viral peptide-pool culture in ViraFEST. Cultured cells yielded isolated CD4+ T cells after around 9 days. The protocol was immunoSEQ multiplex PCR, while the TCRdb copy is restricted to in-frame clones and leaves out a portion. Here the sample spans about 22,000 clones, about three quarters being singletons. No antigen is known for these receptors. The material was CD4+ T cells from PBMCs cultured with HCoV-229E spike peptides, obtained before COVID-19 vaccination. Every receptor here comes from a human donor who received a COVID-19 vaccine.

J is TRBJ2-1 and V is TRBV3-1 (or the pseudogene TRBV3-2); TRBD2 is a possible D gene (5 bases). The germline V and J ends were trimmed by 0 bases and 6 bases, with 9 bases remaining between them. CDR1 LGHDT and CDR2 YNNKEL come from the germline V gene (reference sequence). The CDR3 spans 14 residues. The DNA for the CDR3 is TGTGCCAGCAGCCAAGAAGGCGGGTCCAATGAGCAGTTCTTC. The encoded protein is CASSQEGGSNEQFF.

The CDR3 DNA is TGTGCCTGGGGCACACCGGGAGGAAACACCATATATTTT. It yields the protein CAWGTPGGNTIYF. This chain links TRBV30 with TRBJ1-3; no clear D. Germline V gene sequence: CDR1 GTSNPN, CDR2 SVGIG (reference sequence). This CDR3 is built from 13 residues. V was cut by 5 bases and J by 4 bases, with 12 bases left in between.

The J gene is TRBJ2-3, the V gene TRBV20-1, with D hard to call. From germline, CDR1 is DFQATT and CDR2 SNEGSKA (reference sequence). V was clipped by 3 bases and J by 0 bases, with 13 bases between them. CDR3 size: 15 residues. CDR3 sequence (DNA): TGCAGTGCTAGTAGGGCTCCTACTAGCACAGATACGCAGTATTTT. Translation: CSASRAPTSTDTQYF.

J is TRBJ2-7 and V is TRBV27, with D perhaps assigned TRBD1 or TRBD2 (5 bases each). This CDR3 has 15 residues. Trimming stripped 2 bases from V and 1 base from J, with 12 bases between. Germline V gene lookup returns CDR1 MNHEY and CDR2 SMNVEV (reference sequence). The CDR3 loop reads CASSLIPWGSYEQYF. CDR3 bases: TGTGCCAGCAGTTTAATCCCTTGGGGGTCCTACGAGCAGTACTTC.

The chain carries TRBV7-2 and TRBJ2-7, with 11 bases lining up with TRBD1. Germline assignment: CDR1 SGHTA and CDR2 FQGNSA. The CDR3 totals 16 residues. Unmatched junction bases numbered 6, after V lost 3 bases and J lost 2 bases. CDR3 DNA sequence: TGTGCCAGCAGCTTTGTTGGGACAGGGGGTCCCTACGAGCAGTACTTC. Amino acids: CASSFVGTGGPYEQYF.

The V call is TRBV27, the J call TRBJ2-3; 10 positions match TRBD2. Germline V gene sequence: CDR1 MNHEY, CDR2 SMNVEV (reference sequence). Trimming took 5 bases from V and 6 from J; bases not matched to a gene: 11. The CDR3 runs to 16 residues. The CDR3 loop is CASSPRTSGAHDTQYF. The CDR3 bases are TGTGCCAGCAGTCCCCGGACTAGCGGAGCGCACGATACGCAGTATTTT.

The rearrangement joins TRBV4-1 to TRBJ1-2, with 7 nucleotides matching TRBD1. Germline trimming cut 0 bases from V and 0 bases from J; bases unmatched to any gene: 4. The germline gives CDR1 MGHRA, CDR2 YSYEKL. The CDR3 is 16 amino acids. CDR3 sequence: CASSQDLGTANYGYTF. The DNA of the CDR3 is TGCGCCAGCAGCCAAGATTTGGGGACAGCTAACTATGGCTACACCTTC.

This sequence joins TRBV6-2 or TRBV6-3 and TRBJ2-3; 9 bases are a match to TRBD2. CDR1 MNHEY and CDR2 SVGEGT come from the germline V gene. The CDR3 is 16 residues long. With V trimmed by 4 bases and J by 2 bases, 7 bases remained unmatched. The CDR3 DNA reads TGTGCCAGCAGTTCTTTAGCGGGAGTGTACACAGATACGCAGTATTTT. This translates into CASSSLAGVYTDTQYF.

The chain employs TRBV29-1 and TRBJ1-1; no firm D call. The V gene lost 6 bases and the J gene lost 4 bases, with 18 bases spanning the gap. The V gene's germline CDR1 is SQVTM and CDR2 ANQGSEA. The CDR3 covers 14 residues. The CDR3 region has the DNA TGCAGCGTCGAGGGCTCGGCTCGTAGCACTGAAGCTTTCTTT. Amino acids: CSVEGSARSTEAFF.

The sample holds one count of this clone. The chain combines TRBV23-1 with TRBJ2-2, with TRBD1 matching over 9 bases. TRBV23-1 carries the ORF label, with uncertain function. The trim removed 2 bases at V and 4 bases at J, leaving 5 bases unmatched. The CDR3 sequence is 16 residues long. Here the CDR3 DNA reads TGCGCCAGCAGTCAAGATTTGGACAGGGGCACCGGGGAGCTGTTTTTT. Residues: CASSQDLDRGTGELFF.

The CDR3 loop reads CASSQGPAGQETQYF. The CDR3 DNA reads as TGTGCCAGCAGCCAAGGCCCAGCGGGACAAGAGACCCAGTACTTC. The chain couples TRBV3-1 (or the pseudogene TRBV3-2) to TRBJ2-5; 7 nucleotides match TRBD2. Losses at the gene ends were 1 base for V and 2 bases for J; bases not matched to a gene: 4. Germline CDR1 reads LGHDT; CDR2 reads YNNKEL (reference sequence). This CDR3 region has 15 residues.

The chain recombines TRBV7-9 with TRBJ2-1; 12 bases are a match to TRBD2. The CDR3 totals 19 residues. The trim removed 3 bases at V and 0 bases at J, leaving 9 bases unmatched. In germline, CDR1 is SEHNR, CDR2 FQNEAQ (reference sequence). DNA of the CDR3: TGTGCCAGCAGCTTGAGGACTAGCGGGACACATAACTCCTACAATGAGCAGTTCTTC. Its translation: CASSLRTSGTHNSYNEQFF.

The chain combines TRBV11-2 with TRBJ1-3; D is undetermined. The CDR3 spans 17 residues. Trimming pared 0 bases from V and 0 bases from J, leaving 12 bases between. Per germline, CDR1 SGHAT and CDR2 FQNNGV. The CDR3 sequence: CASSLDRWESSGNTIYF. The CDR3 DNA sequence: TGTGCCAGCAGCTTAGATCGGTGGGAATCCTCTGGAAACACCATATATTTT.

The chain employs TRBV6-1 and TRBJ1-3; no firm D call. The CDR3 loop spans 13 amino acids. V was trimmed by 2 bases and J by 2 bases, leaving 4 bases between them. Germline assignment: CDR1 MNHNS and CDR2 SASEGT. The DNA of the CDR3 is TGTGCCAGCAGTGAATTGCCTGGAAACACCATATATTTT. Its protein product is CASSELPGNTIYF.

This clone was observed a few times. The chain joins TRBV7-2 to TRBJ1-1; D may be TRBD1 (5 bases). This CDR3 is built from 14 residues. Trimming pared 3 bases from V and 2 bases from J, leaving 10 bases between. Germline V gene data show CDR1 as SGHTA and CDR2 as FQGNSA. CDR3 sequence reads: CASSFDRQNTEAFF. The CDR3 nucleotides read TGTGCCAGCAGCTTTGACAGACAAAACACTGAAGCTTTCTTT.